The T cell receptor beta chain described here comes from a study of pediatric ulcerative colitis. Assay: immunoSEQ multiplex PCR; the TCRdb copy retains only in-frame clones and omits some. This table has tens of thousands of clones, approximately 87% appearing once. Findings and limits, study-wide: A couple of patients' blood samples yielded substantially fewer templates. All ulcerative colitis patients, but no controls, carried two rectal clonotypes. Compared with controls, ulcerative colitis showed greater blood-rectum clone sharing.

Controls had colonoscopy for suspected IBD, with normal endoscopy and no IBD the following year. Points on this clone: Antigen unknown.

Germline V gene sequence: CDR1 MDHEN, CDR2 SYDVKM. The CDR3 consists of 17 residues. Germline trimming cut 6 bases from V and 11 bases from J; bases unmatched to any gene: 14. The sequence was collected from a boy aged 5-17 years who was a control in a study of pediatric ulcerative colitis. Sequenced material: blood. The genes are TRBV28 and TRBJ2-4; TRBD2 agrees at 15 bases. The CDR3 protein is CASRPSGTSGRNRVQYF. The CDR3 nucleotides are TGTGCCAGCAGGCCCTCAGGGACTAGCGGGAGGAACAGAGTTCAGTACTTC.